This TCR beta chain was observed in a study of regulatory T cells in long-lasting Graves disease. As for time point: newly diagnosed GD, antithyroid drugs for less than 3 months. PBMC RNA was the source of the TCR library. Blood from the periphery, approximately 10 milliliters in all, was drawn into EDTA tubes. Points from the study as a whole: Persistent disease showed a preference for TRBV28, TRBJ1-2 and TRBJ2-5.

The table lists this clonotype with many counts. Its antigen is still unknown. Germline V CDR1 and CDR2: MDHEN, SYDVKM. Trimming shortened V by 4 bases and J by 0 bases, and 9 bases separated the two germline ends. The length of the CDR3 is 14 residues. HTBI primers from iRepertoire and Arm-PCR of CDR3 regions yielded the TCR beta libraries. TCRdb passed the multiplex PCR reads through MiXCR, listing each CDR3 protein once. The table shows about 620,000 distinct CDR3 sequences, with less than 20% occurring only once. A further study also used this sample, focusing on T cells in Graves' hyperthyroidism and ophthalmopathy. That paper adds: RT-PCR in the first round (using the HTBI primer set) targeted the TCR CDR3.

The chain joins TRBV28 to TRBJ1-1; possibly TRBD1 for D (6 bases). The clonotype originates from a woman in her 30s with Graves disease. The sequencing here drew on peripheral blood mononuclear cells (PBMCs), taken at new diagnosis, from a patient treated with antithyroid drugs. The CDR3 nucleotides are TGTGCCAGCAGTTGGGGGGCCATGAACACTGAAGCTTTCTTT. This codes for CASSWGAMNTEAFF. Looking up the rest from reference TRBV28 and TRBJ1-1 gives the full variable domain: DVKVTQSSRYLVKRTGEKVFLECVQDMDHENMFWYRQDPGLGLRLIYFSYDVKMKEKGDIPEGYSVSREKKERFSLILESASTNQTSMYLCASSWGAMNTEAFFGQGTRLTVV.